The present entry profiles one T cell receptor beta chain with its context. These data are taken from a study of blood T cell repertoires in COVID-19. V lost 2 bases and J lost 2, with 9 bases in between. Germline loops: CDR1 GTSNPN, CDR2 SVGIG (reference sequence). The CDR3 has 14 residues. Assay used: immunoSEQ multiplex PCR; TCRdb lists only in-frame clones, some missing. The sample contains about 97,000 clones, just under 85% of which appear only once. This TCR was sampled from a man between 65 and 85 years old with acute or convalescent COVID-19. The chain links TRBV30 to TRBJ2-2; D perhaps matches TRBD1 (5 bases). The sequencing input was peripheral blood. The CDR3 is CAWSFQGNTGELFF. CDR3 coding DNA: TGTGCCTGGAGTTTTCAGGGAAACACCGGGGAGCTGTTTTTT.